This T cell receptor (beta chain) was observed in a study of beta chain features in type 1 diabetes (dated by TCRdb to 2016 to 2019). Looking at the study overall: Patients and healthy donors did not differ in mean age, gender distribution, total cell number or subset yield. Regulatory and stem cell-like memory subsets were obtained from only 8 patients and roughly 8 healthy donors, while naive and central memory subsets were obtained from all 30 or so donors. A total of around 110,000,000 sorted cells were examined across all samples, and RNA yield correlated strongly with the number of cells per subset. In the study, recently diagnosed type 1 diabetes patients and matched healthy donors were compared on the TCRB repertoires of their sorted circulating CD4+ T cell subsets. The study at large found these results: In all four CD4+ subsets, TCRB CDR3 length was moderately but significantly shorter in type 1 diabetes patients. At VDJ recombination sites, patients with type 1 diabetes made fewer insertions and deleted more nucleotides, a pattern implying thymic rearrangement abnormalities. Naive, central memory and regulatory TCRB repertoires appeared to be more similar among patients than among healthy donors. Sequencing cDNA rather than genomic DNA could over-represent highly expressing activated cells, although activation and CD3 levels did not differ between groups. Only small numbers of individuals were included in the HLA sub-analyses, which left unresolved whether HLA type had any influence on TCRB rearrangement. Shorter templates might have been favored by PCR, but patient and control samples were amplified and corrected together, so both groups would have been affected equally by any skew.

This clone was found a few times. It lacks a known antigen. Base qualities are not recorded, but no much larger clone differs from it by a single base. All of the isolated RNA was reverse transcribed with the High Capacity cDNA Reverse Transcription Kit, so expressed TCRB transcripts were sequenced. Deep immunoSEQ sequencing was performed on naive, central memory and regulatory T cell samples, with an average of roughly 3.5 million total reads per sample. Sorted cells were lysed in RLT buffer, and RNA was extracted using DNase-treated RNeasy Micro or Mini kits according to cell number. To prevent cross-contamination, each cell subset was processed individually, whereas patient and healthy donor samples were processed jointly. Using the immunoSEQ multiplex PCR, TCRB sequences were amplified from cDNA into 87-bp fragments spanning the CDR3 region. The amplicons were sequenced using the Illumina HiSeq platform. In the authors' own workflow: PCR bias was corrected computationally using synthetic template baselines, and reads within Hamming distance 2 were collapsed, with unmergeable singletons discarded. Reads were aligned to IMGT to assign V, D and J genes, CDR3 length, and insertions or deletions at six rearrangement sites. Clonotype counts were normalized to sorted cell number within each subset before computing true diversity and Gini coefficients with the tcR R package. Repertoire sharing was quantified using the overlap coefficient calculated on TCRB nucleotide sequences. Out-of-frame TCRB sequences from naive cells were analyzed as a proxy for the pre-selection repertoire. In its TCRdb copy, this immuneACCESS table keeps in-frame sequences only and misses some clones. Where compared with another copy, unresolved V genes explain less than half of these, and the others have no known cause. Clone size and V and J calls were adopted from that table, with D and trimming inferred from the DNA. The sample table records hundreds of thousands of clones; roughly 14% of these occur just once. The ten largest clones take up 0.035% to 0.045% of the sample.

From each donor, a single peripheral blood sample of 95 to 150 mL on average was drawn into heparinised tubes. A BD FACSAria II was used to sort naive, central memory, regulatory and stem cell-like memory CD4+ T cells with a panel that included CD45RO, CCR7, CD25, CD127, CD95 and CD27. All sorted populations exceeded 95% purity. PBMCs were separated immediately by Lymphoprep density gradient centrifugation and were stained directly, without being cultured. Samples were stained and sorted in pairs, with one healthy donor and one patient per experiment, so that batch effects were minimized. Sequencing used naive CD4+ T cells from blood. Taken with the paper, the label for cell subset or site translates to: true naive CD4+ T cells. This sequence originates from a man aged 25 to 40 in good health.

CDR3 reads: CASKRTDYGYTF. The sequence in DNA is TGTGCCAGTAAGCGGACCGACTATGGCTACACCTTC. The rearranged segments are TRBV19 and TRBJ1-2, with the D gene not clear enough to name. V and J are truncated by 7 bases and 3 bases respectively, leaving an intervening sequence of 9 bases. CDR1 and CDR2, per the germline V gene (reference sequence), are LNHDA and SQIVND. Inclusive of the bounding cysteine and phenylalanine, the CDR3 is 12 residues long. The retained sequence is limited to the CDR3, 36 bases, with the frame set at the first base.